This TCR beta chain was identified in a study of beta chain features in type 1 diabetes. Overall study findings and caveats: Patients with Type 1 diabetes showed moderately but significantly shorter TCRB CDR3s in all four CD4+ subsets.

Remarks on this clone: The target antigen is unknown.

V lost 5 bases, J lost 10 bases, and 17 bases lay in between. The CDR3 consists of 14 residues. Germline CDR1 reads MDHEN; CDR2 reads SYDVKM. The sequenced template was cDNA made from the entire isolated RNA. Only in-frame clones appear in the TCRdb table, and some are missing; sequencing was by immunoSEQ multiplex PCR. The table records around 250,000 clones, around 21% of them present only once. The TCR originated in a middle-aged woman with type 1 diabetes. The sample consisted of naive CD4+ T cells from blood. The rearrangement joins TRBV28 to TRBJ1-4; a weak D match, TRBD1 (5 bases). CDR3 protein: CASSGWQGGAKLFF. The DNA of the CDR3 is TGTGCCAGCAGTGGGTGGCAGGGTGGTGCAAAACTGTTTTTT.